Listed below are T cell receptor beta chains from one sample, sequenced in a study of cytomegalovirus exposure and HLA in healthy donors. Sequenced by immunoSEQ multiplex PCR; TCRdb stores in-frame clones only, minus some. The sample has about 180,000 clones; almost 85% are singletons. Input material: PBMCs. The source of these receptors is a man aged 25 to 40 in good health and CMV-seronegative. The CDR3 runs from the conserved cysteine through the conserved F or W. D genes are given only for firm matches. Expanded clones get a size class; other rows say once, few or many, or leave the size out.

TRBV6-4,once,-,TRBJ2-7,CASSAFEGSSYEQYF,TGTGCCAGCAGCGCCTTCGAAGGGAGTTCCTACGAGCAGTACTTC
TRBV5-1,-,-,TRBJ1-6,CASSLEAGKGSPLHF,TGCGCCAGCAGCTTGGAGGCAGGGAAAGGTTCACCCCTCCACTTT
TRBV9,-,TRBD2,TRBJ2-7,CASSYGLAGSYEQYF,TGTGCCAGCAGCTACGGACTAGCGGGATCCTACGAGCAGTACTTC
TRBV7-7,-,-,TRBJ2-2,CASSPKAGTGELFF,TGTGCCAGCAGCCCCAAAGCGGGCACCGGGGAGCTGTTTTTT
TRBV11-3,once,-,TRBJ2-4,CASSPAVAKNIQYF,TGTGCCAGCAGCCCAGCGGTAGCCAAAAACATTCAGTACTTC
TRBV5-5,-,-,TRBJ2-2,CASSSGQQNTGELFF,TGTGCCAGCAGTTCTGGACAGCAGAACACCGGGGAGCTGTTTTTT
TRBV5-1,-,-,TRBJ1-1,CASSFLPGQNEAFF,TGCGCCAGCAGCTTTTTGCCCGGACAGAATGAAGCTTTCTTT
TRBV6-1,-,TRBD2,TRBJ2-3,CASSGSGRAGDTQYF,TGTGCCAGCAGTGGAAGCGGGAGGGCCGGAGATACGCAGTATTTT
TRBV30,-,TRBD1,TRBJ1-1,CAWTGGGTEAFF,TGTGCCTGGACAGGGGGCGGCACTGAAGCTTTCTTT
TRBV9,-,-,TRBJ2-1,CASSVDFNEQFF,TGTGCCAGCAGCGTAGACTTCAATGAGCAGTTCTTC
TRBV4-2,-,TRBD1,TRBJ1-4,CASSQVSQGVGEKLFF,TGTGCCAGCAGCCAAGTCTCGCAGGGGGTAGGGGAAAAACTGTTTTTT
TRBV9,few,TRBD1,TRBJ2-1,CASSSGTGVGNEQFF,TGTGCCAGCAGCTCCGGGACAGGGGTAGGGAATGAGCAGTTCTTC
TRBV5-1,-,TRBD2,TRBJ2-2,CASGGTSGGSNTGELFF,TGCGCCAGCGGCGGGACTAGCGGGGGGTCGAACACCGGGGAGCTGTTTTTT
TRBV4-1,few,TRBD1,TRBJ2-5,CASSQRQGAPPLGETQYF,TGCGCCAGCAGCCAACGTCAGGGGGCGCCTCCCCTGGGAGAGACCCAGTACTTC
TRBV27,once,-,TRBJ1-1,CASSWTSNTEAFF,TGTGCCAGCAGTTGGACATCTAACACTGAAGCTTTCTTT
TRBV30,-,-,TRBJ1-4,CAWSRGGSNEKLFF,TGTGCCTGGTCTCGGGGGGGCTCTAATGAAAAACTGTTTTTT
TRBV4-1,-,TRBD1,TRBJ2-7,CASSHHRDRGQGPLYEQYF,TGCGCCAGCAGCCATCACCGGGACAGGGGGCAAGGCCCCCTCTACGAGCAGTACTTC
TRBV7-9,-,TRBD2,TRBJ2-7,CASSPRGGGAYEQYF,TGTGCCAGCAGCCCCAGGGGCGGGGGGGCTTACGAGCAGTACTTC